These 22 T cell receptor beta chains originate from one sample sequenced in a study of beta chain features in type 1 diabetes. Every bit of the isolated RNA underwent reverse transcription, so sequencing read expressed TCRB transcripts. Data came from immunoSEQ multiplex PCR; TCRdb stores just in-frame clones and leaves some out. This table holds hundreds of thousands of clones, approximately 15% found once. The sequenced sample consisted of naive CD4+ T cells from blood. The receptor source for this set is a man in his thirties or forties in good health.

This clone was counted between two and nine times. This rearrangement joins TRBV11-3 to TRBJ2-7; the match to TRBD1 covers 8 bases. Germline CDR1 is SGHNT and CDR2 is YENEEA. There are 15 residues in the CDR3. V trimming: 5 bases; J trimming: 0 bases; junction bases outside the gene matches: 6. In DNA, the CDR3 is TGTGCCAGCAGCCAAGGACAGGGCGACTCCTACGAGCAGTACTTC. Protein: CASSQGQGDSYEQYF.

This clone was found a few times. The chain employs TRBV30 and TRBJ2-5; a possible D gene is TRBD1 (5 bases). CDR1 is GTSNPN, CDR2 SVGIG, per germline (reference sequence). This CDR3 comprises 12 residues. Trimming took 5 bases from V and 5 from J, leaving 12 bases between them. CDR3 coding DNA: TGTGCCTGGGCACCAGGGCTCGAGACCCAGTACTTC. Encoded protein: CAWAPGLETQYF. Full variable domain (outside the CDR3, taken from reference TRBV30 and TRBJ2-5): SQTIHQWPATLVQPVGSPLSLECTVEGTSNPNLYWYRQAAGRGLQLLFYSVGIGQISSEVPQNLSASRPQDRQFILSSKKLLLSDSGFYLCAWAPGLETQYFGPGTRLLVL.

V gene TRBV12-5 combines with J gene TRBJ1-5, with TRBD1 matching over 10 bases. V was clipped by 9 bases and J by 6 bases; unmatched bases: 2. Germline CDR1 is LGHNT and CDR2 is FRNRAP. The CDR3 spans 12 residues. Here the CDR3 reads CASGQGGQPQHF. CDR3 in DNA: TGTGCTAGCGGACAGGGGGGTCAGCCCCAGCATTTT.

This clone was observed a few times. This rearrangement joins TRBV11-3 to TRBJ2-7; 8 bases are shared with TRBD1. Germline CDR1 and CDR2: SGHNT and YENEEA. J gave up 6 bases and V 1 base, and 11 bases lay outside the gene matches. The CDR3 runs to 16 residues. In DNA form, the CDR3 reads TGTGCCAGCAGCTTAGGGACCGGCCAGGGGGCCGGCGAGCAGTACGTC. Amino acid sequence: CASSLGTGQGAGEQYV.

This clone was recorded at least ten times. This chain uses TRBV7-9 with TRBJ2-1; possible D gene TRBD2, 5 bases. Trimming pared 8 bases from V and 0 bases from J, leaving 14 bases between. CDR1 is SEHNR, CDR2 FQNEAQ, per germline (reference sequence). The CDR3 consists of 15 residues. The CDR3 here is CASGSPRGSYNEQFF. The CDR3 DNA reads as TGTGCCAGCGGCTCCCCTCGGGGCTCCTACAATGAGCAGTTCTTC.

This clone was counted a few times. CDR3 in DNA: TGTGCCTGGAGGAGACTAGCCACCTACAACAATGAGCAGTTCTTC. Protein sequence: CAWRRLATYNNEQFF. This chain joins TRBV30 and TRBJ2-1, with 7 bases fitting TRBD2. The CDR3 contains 15 residues. Germline V gene sequence: CDR1 GTSNPN, CDR2 SVGIG (reference sequence). V shed 3 bases, J shed 5 bases, and the junction held 10 bases outside the gene matches.

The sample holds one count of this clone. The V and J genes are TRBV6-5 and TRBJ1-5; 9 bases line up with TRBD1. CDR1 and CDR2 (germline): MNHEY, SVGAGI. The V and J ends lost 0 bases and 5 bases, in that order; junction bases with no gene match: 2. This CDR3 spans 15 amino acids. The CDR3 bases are TGTGCCAGCAGTTACTCGGGACAGGGCGATCAGCCCCAGCATTTT. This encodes CASSYSGQGDQPQHF.

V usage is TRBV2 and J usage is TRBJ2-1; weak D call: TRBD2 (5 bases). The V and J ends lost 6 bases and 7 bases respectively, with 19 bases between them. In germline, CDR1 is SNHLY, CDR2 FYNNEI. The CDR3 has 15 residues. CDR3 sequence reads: CASRPFAGKVNEQFF. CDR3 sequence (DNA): TGTGCCAGCAGGCCCTTTGCGGGCAAGGTAAATGAGCAGTTCTTC.

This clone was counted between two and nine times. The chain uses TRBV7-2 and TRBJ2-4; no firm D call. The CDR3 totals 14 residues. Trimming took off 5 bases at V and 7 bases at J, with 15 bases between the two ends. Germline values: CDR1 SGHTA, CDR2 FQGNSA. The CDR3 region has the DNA TGTGCCAGCAGCACAAGACCGGGTGGCAACATTCAGTACTTC. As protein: CASSTRPGGNIQYF.

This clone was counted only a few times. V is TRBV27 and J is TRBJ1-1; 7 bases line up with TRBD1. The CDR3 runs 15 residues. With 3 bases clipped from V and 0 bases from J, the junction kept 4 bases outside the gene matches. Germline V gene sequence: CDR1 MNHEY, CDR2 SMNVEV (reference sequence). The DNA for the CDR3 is TGTGCCAGCAGTTTGACAGGGTGGATGAACACTGAAGCTTTCTTT. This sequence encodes CASSLTGWMNTEAFF.

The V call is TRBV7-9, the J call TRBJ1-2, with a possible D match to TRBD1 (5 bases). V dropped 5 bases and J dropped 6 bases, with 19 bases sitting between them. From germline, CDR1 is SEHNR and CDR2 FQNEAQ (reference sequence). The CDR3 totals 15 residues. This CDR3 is CASSPANGHRDGYTF. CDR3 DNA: TGTGCCAGCAGCCCCGCGAATGGACACCGGGATGGCTACACCTTC.

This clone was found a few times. The CDR3: CASSHARGNQPQHF. As DNA, the CDR3 is TGCGCCAGCAGCCATGCACGGGGCAATCAGCCCCAGCATTTT. The chain joins TRBV4-3 to TRBJ1-5; D not certain. This CDR3 has 14 amino acids. Germline-derived CDR1 and CDR2 are LGHNA and YSLEER. Trimming took 3 bases from V and 2 from J, leaving 8 bases between them.

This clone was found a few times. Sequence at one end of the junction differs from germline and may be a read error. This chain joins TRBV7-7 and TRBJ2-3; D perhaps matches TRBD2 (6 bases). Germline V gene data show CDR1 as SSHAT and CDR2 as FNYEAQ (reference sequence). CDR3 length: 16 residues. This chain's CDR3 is CASSPLSGPSTDTQYF. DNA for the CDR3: TGTGCTAGCAGCCCCCTTAGCGGACCTAGCACAGATACGCAGTATTTT.

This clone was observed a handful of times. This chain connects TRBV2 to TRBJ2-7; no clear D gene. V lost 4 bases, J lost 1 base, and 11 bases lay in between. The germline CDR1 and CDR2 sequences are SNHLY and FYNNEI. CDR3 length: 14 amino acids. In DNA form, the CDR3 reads TGTGCCAGCAGTGGACAAGTCTGGTCCTACGAGCAGTACTTC. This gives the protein CASSGQVWSYEQYF.

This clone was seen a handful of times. CDR3 bases: TGTGCCAGCTCAGCCGGGCCGGGGGTTCAGTACTTC. Its protein is CASSAGPGVQYF. This chain connects TRBV18 to TRBJ2-4; maybe TRBD2 (6 bases). Germline V CDR1 and CDR2: KGHSH, LQKENI. V was cut by 5 bases and J by 11 bases, with 13 bases left in between. The CDR3 extends over 12 amino acids.

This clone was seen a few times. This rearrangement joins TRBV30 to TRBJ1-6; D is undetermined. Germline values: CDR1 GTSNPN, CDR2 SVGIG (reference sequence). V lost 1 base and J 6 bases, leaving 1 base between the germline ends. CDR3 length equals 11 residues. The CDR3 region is CAWSANSPLHF. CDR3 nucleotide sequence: TGTGCCTGGAGTGCTAATTCACCCCTCCACTTT.

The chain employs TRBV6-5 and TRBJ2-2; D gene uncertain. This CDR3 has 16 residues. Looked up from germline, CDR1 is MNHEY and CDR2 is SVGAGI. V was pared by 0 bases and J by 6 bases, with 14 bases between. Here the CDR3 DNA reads TGTGCCAGCAGTTACTCGAGCAGAATTGGAGCCGGGGAGCTGTTTTTT. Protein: CASSYSSRIGAGELFF.

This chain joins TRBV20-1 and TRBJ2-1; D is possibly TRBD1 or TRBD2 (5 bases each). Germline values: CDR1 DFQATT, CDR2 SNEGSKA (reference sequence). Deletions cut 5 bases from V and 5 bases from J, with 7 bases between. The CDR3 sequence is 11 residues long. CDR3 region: CSAWGNNEQFF. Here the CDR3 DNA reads TGCAGTGCTTGGGGGAACAATGAGCAGTTCTTC.

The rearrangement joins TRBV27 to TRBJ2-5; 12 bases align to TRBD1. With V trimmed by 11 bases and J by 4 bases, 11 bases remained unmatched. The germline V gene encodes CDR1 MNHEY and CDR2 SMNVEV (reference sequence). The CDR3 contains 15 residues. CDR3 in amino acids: CARTAGDRGRETQYF. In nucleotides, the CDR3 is TGTGCCCGCACAGCAGGGGACAGGGGGCGAGAGACCCAGTACTTC.

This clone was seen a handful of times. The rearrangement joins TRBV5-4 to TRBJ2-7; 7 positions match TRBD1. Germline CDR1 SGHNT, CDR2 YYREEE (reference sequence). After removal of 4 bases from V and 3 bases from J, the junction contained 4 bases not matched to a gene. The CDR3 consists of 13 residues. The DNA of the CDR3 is TGTGCCAGCAGCGATTCAGGGGGCTACGAGCAGTACGTC. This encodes CASSDSGGYEQYV.

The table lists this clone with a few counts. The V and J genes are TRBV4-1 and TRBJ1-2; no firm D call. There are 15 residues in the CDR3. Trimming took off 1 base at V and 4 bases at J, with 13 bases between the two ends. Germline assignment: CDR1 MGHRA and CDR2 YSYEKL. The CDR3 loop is CASSQGGWAIYGYTF. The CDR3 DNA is TGCGCCAGCAGCCAAGGTGGATGGGCGATCTATGGCTACACCTTC.

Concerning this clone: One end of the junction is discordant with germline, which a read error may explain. The CDR3 bases are TGTGCTAGCAGCTTAGACAGGGGGAATGAGCAGTTCTTC. It is translated as CASSLDRGNEQFF. The V gene is TRBV7-7, the J gene TRBJ2-1, with 9 bases matching TRBD1. This CDR3 region has 13 residues. Germline CDR1 reads SSHAT; CDR2 reads FNYEAQ (reference sequence). Complete variable domain (other parts from reference TRBV7-7 and TRBJ2-1): GAGVSQSPRYKVTKRGQDVTLRCDPISSHATLYWYQQALGQGPEFLTYFNYEAQPDKSGLPSDRFSAERPEGSISTLTIQRTEQRDSAMYRCASSLDRGNEQFFGPGTRLTVL.